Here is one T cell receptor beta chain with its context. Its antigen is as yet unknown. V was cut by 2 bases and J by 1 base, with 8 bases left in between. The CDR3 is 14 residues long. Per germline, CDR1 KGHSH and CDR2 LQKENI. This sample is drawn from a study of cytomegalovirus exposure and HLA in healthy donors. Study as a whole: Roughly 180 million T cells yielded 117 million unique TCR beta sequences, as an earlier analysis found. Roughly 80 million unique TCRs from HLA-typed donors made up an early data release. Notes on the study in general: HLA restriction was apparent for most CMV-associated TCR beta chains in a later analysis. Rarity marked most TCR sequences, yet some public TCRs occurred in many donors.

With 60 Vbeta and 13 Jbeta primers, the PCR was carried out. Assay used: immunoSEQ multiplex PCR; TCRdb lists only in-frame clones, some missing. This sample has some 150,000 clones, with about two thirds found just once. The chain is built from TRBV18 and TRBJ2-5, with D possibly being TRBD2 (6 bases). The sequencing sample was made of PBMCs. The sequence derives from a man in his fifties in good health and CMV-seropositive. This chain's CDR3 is CASSPAGRQETQYF. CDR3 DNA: TGTGCCAGCTCACCAGCGGGACGCCAAGAGACCCAGTACTTC.